This TCR beta chain was observed in a study of blood T cells in healthy people across ages. Notes on this clonotype: As yet, its antigen is unknown.

The study's findings and limits: Donors of long life had a larger count of naive CD4+ cells and greater diversity than aged donors.

There are 12 residues in the CDR3. Germline V CDR1 and CDR2: MNHNY, SVGAGI (reference sequence). V gave up 7 bases and J gave up 5 bases, with 9 bases separating them. Combining a sample-barcoded 5' primer with a J-beta primer mix, a second PCR ran for about 7 to 11 cycles. TCRdb re-analysed the 5' RACE reads in MiXCR, keeping a single row per CDR3 protein. The sample gives some 1,500,000 distinct CDR3 sequences, approximately 42% of which show up once; around 4% is in the top ten. Material for sequencing was blood. The rearrangement joins TRBV6-6 to TRBJ2-1; TRBD2 might be the D (5 bases). The sequence was collected from a woman under 30 in good health. CDR3 region: CASTEGNNEQFF. The DNA for the CDR3 is TGTGCCAGCACAGAGGGAAACAATGAGCAGTTCTTC.